This T cell receptor beta chain is drawn from a study of CD8 T cells in ankylosing spondylitis. The CDR3 spans 14 residues. CDR1 is SQVTM and CDR2 is ANQGSEA in the germline V gene. The V end lost 3 bases, the J end lost 4 bases, and 14 bases lay between the germline ends. This clonotype was observed a few times. As yet, its antigen is unknown. Overall study findings and caveats: A TCR beta motif of several highly homologous variants seemed to mark ankylosing spondylitis blood. Clones tied to disease were said to be significantly enriched in matched ankylosing spondylitis synovial fluid. In reactive arthritis synovial fluid and blood, some motif variants had been reported before.

As the method for making TCR beta libraries, quantitative 5'-RACE with molecular barcodes was used. From the 5' RACE reads, TCRdb called clonotypes with MiXCR, one entry per CDR3 protein. This table holds some 220,000 distinct CDR3 sequences, under 8.5% found once. The source is a female donor with ankylosing spondylitis or in good health (not recorded which). The chain combines TRBV29-1 with TRBJ2-3; a possible D gene is TRBD2 (5 bases). Sequencing was carried out using blood, either unsorted or a sorted T cell fraction (not recorded which). CDR3 sequence (DNA): TGCAGCGTTGAGAGGCTAGCCTTTTCAGATACGCAGTATTTT. Amino acids: CSVERLAFSDTQYF.